This note documents a single T cell receptor beta chain sequence. The antigen it binds to is not known. From each donor, a 2.5 ml peripheral blood sample was drawn into PAXgene tubes and stored at -80 degrees C. Total RNA was isolated from whole blood with the PAXgene blood miRNA kit on an automated QIAcube, without T cell sorting. Peripheral blood from monozygotic twin pairs, either concordant or discordant for inflammatory bowel disease, underwent deep TCRalpha and TCRbeta repertoire profiling that used unique molecular barcoding. For every twin pair, smoking habits were documented, and each individual was categorised as a current, former or never smoker. The CDR3, cysteine through phenylalanine, is 14 amino acids long. No DNA is given. CDR1 SGHTA and CDR2 FQGNSA were looked up in the germline V gene. The library came from 5' RACE. Preparation of each TCR library used roughly 3.5 ug of total RNA. cDNA was synthesized with SMARTScribe reverse transcriptase in eight separate reactions per sample. During cDNA synthesis, unique molecular identifiers containing a 6-nucleotide sample barcode were introduced by template switching. TCRalpha and TCRbeta cDNA was amplified by two nested PCRs of approximately 17 and 9 cycles, with bead purification after each PCR. Before amplification, the cDNA was treated with uracil DNA-glycosylase and purified using the QIAquick PCR purification kit. The second PCR added Illumina TruSeq-compatible adapters along with sample-specific barcodes. Library quality and concentration were assessed using TapeStation and Qubit, and approximately 5 ng of each library was pooled. Pooled libraries were sequenced on an Illumina HiSeq2500 single-index Rapid Run with 2 x 100 bp reads and custom sequencing primers. The source study handled its data this way. MiGEC version 1.2.6 was used for UMI-based consensus assembly, which corrected PCR and sequencing errors. MiXCR version 2.1.1 was used to carry out V(D)J alignment, clonotype assembly and CDR3 extraction. Normalisation of gene usage, clonotype sharing and MAIT/NKT TCR abundance was achieved by analysing the top 1000, 10 000 and 20 000 clonotypes per sample. After downsampling to 27 000 UMIs, diversity was calculated as the inverse Simpson index using the vegan R package. Paired Mann-Whitney U tests were applied to discordant twin pairs, with Benjamini-Hochberg correction for multiple testing. TCRdb reprocessed the raw reads; every CDR3 protein sequence is a single record, and DNA is not supplied. The authors' filters were not applied to this entry. This sample's listing comprises some 300,000 distinct CDR3 sequences. Of the sample, roughly 5.3% falls within the top ten clones.

The data are from a study of monozygotic twins with inflammatory bowel disease (dated by TCRdb to the late 2010s). General notes on the study: In total, around 28 monozygotic twin pairs made up the full study: 19 Danish pairs, all IBD-discordant, plus nine German pairs, of which four were IBD-concordant and five were IBD-discordant. The search for disease-associated traits relied mainly on comparing, within discordant pairs, IBD patients with their genetically identical healthy co-twins. Each individual had, on average, about 151 000 unique TCRalpha sequences and 181 000 unique TCRbeta sequences available for analysis. The research as a whole found: Measured by the inverse Simpson index, TCRbeta repertoire diversity was lower in IBD patients than in their healthy co-twins. The results gave no support for a single strong signal or clonotype linked to IBD. The analysis was unable to tell apart different T cell subtypes. No difference in repertoire similarity was observed between concordant and discordant twins, possibly owing to limited statistical power. Because patients received different immunosuppressive treatments, the repertoires may have picked up extra background noise and variability between individuals. Compared with healthy twins, IBD patients had fewer clonotypes in common with other individuals, a difference most pronounced in patients showing signs of disease activity.

The TCR sequence derives from a human donor with ulcerative colitis or Crohn's disease, or a healthy co-twin of an affected twin (not recorded which). The sequence links TRBV7-2 to TRBJ2-7. Sample: blood. The CDR3 reads as follows: CASSLLTFTYEQYF.